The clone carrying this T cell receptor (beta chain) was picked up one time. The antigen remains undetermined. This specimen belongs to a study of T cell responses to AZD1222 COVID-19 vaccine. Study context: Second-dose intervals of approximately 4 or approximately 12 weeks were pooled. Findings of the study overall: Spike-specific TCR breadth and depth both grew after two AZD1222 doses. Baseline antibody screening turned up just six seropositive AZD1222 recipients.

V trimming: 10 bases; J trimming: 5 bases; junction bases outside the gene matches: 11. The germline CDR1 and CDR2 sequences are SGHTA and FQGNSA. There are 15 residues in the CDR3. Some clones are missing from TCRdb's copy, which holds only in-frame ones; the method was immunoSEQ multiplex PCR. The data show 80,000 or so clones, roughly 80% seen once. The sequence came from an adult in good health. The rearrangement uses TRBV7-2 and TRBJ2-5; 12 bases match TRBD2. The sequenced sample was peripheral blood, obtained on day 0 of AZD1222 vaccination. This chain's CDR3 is CAIGRTSGVYETQYF. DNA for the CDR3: TGTGCCATCGGGAGGACTAGCGGGGTTTATGAGACCCAGTACTTC. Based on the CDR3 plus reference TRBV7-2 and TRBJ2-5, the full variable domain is GAGVSQSPSNKVTEKGKDVELRCDPISGHTALYWYRQSLGQGLEFLIYFQGNSAPDKSGLPSDRFSAERTGGSVSTLTIQRTQQEDSAVYLCAIGRTSGVYETQYFGPGTRLLVL.